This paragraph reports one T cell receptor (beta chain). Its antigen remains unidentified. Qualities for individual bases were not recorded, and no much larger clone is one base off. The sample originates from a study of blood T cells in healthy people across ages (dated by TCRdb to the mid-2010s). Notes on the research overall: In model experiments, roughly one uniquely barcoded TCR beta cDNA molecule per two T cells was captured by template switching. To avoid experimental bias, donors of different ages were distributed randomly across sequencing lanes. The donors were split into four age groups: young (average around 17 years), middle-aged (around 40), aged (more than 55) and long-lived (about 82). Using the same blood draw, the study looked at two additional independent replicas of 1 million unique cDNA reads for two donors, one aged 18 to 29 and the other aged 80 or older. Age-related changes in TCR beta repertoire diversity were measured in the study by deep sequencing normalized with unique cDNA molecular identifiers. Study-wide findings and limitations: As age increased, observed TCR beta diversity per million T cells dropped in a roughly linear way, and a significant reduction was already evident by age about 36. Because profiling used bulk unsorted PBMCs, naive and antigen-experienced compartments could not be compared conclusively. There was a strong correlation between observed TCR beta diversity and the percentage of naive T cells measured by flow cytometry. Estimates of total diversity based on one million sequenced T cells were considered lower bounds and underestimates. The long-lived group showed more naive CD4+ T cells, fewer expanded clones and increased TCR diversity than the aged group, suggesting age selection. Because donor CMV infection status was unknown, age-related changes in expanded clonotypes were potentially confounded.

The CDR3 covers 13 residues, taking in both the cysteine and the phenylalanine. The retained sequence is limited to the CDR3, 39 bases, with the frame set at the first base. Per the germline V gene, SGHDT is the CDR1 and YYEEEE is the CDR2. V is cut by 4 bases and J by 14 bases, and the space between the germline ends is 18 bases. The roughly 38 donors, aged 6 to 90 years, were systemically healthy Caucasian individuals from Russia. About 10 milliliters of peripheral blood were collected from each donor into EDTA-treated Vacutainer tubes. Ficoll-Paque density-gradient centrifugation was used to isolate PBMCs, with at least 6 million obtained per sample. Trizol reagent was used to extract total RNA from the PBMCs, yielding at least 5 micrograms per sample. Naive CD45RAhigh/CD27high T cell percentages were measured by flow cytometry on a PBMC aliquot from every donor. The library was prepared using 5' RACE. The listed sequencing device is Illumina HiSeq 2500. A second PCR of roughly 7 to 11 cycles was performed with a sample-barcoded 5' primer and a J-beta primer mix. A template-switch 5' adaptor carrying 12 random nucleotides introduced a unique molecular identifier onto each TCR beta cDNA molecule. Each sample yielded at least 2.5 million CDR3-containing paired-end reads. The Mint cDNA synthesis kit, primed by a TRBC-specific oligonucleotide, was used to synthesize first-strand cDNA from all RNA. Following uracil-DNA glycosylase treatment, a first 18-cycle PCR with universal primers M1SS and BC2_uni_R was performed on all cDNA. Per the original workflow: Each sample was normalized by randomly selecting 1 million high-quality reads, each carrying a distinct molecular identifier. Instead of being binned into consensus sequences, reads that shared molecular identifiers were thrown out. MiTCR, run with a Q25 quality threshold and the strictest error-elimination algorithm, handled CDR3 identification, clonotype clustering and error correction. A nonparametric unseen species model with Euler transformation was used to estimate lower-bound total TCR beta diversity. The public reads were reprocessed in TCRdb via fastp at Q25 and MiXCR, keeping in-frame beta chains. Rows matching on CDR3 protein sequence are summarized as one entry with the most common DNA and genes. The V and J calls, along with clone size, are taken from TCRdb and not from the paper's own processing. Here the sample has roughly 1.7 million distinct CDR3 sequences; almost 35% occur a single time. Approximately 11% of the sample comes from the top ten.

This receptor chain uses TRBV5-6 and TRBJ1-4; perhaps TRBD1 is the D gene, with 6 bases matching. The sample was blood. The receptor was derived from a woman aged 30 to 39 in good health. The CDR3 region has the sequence CASSEGTAGQLFF. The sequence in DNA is TGTGCCAGCAGCGAAGGGACCGCCGGACAGCTGTTTTTT.